This T cell receptor (beta chain) was found in a study of persistence of HIV-infected CD4 T cells. Study-wide points: CMV- and Gag-responding cells had lower TCRbeta richness than CD3/CD28-responding cells.

Cells were stimulated nonspecifically with anti-CD3/anti-CD28 magnetic beads. CD4+ T cells upregulating both CD40 ligand and CD69 were sorted as responding cells. As regards this clone: Its antigen is unknown.

Losses at the gene ends were 4 bases for V and 5 bases for J; bases not matched to a gene: 8. Germline CDR1 SGHNT, CDR2 YENEEA. The CDR3 sequence is 15 residues long. The immunoSEQ assay was version 4, run in survey mode. Each sample used up to 1 ug genomic DNA diluted to about 10 ng/uL. Using immunoSEQ multiplex PCR, the repertoire was profiled, and TCRdb retains in-frame clones only, with some absent. The top ten hold around 3.2% of the sample, which has about 46,000 clones, 70% to 90% seen once. This material consisted of CD4+ T cells sorted from PBMCs after approximately 19-hour stimulation, taken from a patient who received antiretroviral therapy. The V gene is TRBV11-3, the J gene TRBJ2-7; 10 bases are shared with TRBD1. The receptor comes from an adult woman with HIV who was CMV-seropositive. The CDR3 coding sequence is TGTGCCAGCAGCTCCACTCCCGGGACAGGGGACGAGCAGTACTTC. Translation gives CASSSTPGTGDEQYF.